The clone carrying this TCR beta chain came up many times. A library of TCRbeta sequences, prepared with unique molecular identifiers, was generated. TCRdb itself ran the PCR reads through MiXCR, one entry per CDR3 protein. The sample includes 200,000 to 300,000 distinct CDR3 sequences, approximately 12% seen only once; the top ten take roughly 2.6%. This entry comes from a study of T-cell reconstitution after alpha-beta-depleted transplantation in children. CDR1 DFQATT and CDR2 SNEGSKA come from the germline V gene (reference sequence). V trimming: 6 bases; J trimming: 2 bases; junction bases outside the gene matches: 18. The CDR3 loop spans 17 amino acids.

The genes are TRBV20-1 and TRBJ2-5, with 7 bases fitting TRBD2. The material was PBMCs from the stem cell graft donor, obtained from the stem cell graft. This TCR came from a human donor who donated a stem cell graft to a child with acute lymphoblastic leukemia. CDR3 sequence: CSARDYQGNRAQETQYF. CDR3 DNA sequence: TGCAGTGCACGGGACTACCAAGGCAACCGAGCTCAAGAGACCCAGTACTTC.